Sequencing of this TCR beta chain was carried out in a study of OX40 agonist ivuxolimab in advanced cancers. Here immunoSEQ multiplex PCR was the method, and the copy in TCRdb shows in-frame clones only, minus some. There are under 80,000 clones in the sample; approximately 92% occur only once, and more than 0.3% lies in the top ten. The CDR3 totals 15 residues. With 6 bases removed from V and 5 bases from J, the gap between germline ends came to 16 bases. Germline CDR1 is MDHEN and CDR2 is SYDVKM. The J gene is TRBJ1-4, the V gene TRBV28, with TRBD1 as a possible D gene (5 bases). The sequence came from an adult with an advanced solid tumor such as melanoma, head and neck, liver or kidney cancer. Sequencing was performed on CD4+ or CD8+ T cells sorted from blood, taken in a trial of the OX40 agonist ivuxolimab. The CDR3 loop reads CASRQTGTGNEKLFF. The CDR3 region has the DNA TGTGCCAGCAGACAGACCGGGACGGGAAATGAAAAACTGTTTTTT. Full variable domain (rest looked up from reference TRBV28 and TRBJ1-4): DVKVTQSSRYLVKRTGEKVFLECVQDMDHENMFWYRQDPGLGLRLIYFSYDVKMKEKGDIPEGYSVSREKKERFSLILESASTNQTSMYLCASRQTGTGNEKLFFGSGTQLSVL.